Sequencing of this TCR beta chain was carried out in a study of identical twins. Findings of the study overall: Some out-of-frame alpha sequences were shared by twins, and these showed excess low generation probability.

Each CDR3 protein gets one entry after TCRdb re-called the 5' RACE reads with MiXCR. The repertoire consists of approximately 230,000 distinct CDR3 sequences, with roughly 7.1% occurring once and the leading ten covering more than 14%. V shed 5 bases and J shed 7 bases, with 12 bases lying between them. The CDR3 totals 12 residues. Germline V gives CDR1 PRHDT, CDR2 FYEKMQ (reference sequence). This clonotype was recorded a few times. What it binds is unknown. These data also formed part of another study, on T cells expressing NK-cell markers. As that report states: The authors sequenced eight donors, of whom seven were HCMV-seropositive and one was seronegative. An anti-gamma-delta TCR antibody confined sorting to alpha-beta TCR T cells across several of the experiments. Dominant NKG2C+ clonotype frequencies of roughly 1.0-7.5% of CD8+ T cells were measured in over five donors.

The receptor comes from a woman between 18 and 30 years old in good health. Material: CD8+ T cells sorted from blood. The chain uses TRBV13 and TRBJ2-7; D is perhaps TRBD1 or TRBD2 (6 bases each). The CDR3 region has the DNA TGTGCCAGCAGCGAGGGGGGTAAGGAGCAGTACTTC. This codes for CASSEGGKEQYF.